This T cell receptor (beta chain) was observed in a study of cytomegalovirus exposure and HLA in healthy donors listed by TCRdb under 2017. In the study overall: In an earlier analysis of approximately 500 of the donors, roughly 300 Gb of sequence data and 100 million or so unique TCR beta sequences from about 190 million T cells were reported. Using immunosequencing, the study profiled T cell repertoires from 550 to 750 subjects and related those repertoires to cytomegalovirus serostatus. Every discovery cohort repertoire had been produced on one sequencing platform. Donor age, sex, ethnicity and CMV serostatus were collected together with the repertoire data. Among the roughly 370 genotyped donors, 81% belonged to the genetic ancestry cluster associated with self-reported Caucasian donors. The study was designed to test whether signatures of past pathogen exposure could be identified by cataloging public T cell receptors. Roughly 5 DR-DQ haplotypes were handled as single units for association and clustering, since linkage in the cohort was strong. In an earlier analysis of several hundred of the donors, high-throughput TCR beta sequencing was used to judge whether each TCR beta V gene segment behaved as functional or pseudogenic. Class I and class II HLA loci were covered by the typing at four-digit resolution. Besides the first cohort of under 700 subjects, a separate validation cohort made up of roughly 130 different subjects was used. In a later analysis, previously published TCR beta repertoires from about 670 donors were re-analyzed and high-resolution HLA genotyping was added so that TCR occurrence patterns could be studied. Genome-wide SNP genotypes for about 65% of the roughly 670 donors were used in a later genetic analysis, which treated that subset as a discovery cohort. The number of donors typed differed by locus, with about 629-640 for A, B, C, DRB1 and DQB1, around 560 for DQA1, 600 to 610 for DPA1, and under 490 for DPB1. About 310 gigabases of sequencing data and approximately 84 million unique TCR sequences were included in an early release covering 500 to 750 HLA-typed donors. Among around 400 genotyped donors of the cohort, an average of around 250,000 unique TCR beta nucleotide sequences was sequenced per donor, of which 15% to 20% were non-productive. To predict cytomegalovirus infection status, the study brought together high-throughput TCR immunosequencing, statistical association of individual TCRs with disease status, and machine learning. Rather than drawing on any new phenotypic data, the later analysis identified candidate immune exposures from TCR beta sequences and the way those sequences occurred across donors.

In total, more than 500 healthy bone marrow donors made up the cohort. At the time of sampling, every cohort member was nominally healthy, though immune exposures that went unrecorded were likely present. The donor tested CMV seronegative and was one of the 352 seronegative cohort members. Each donor provided a peripheral blood sample, and peripheral blood mononuclear cells were used for TCR beta sequencing. Genomic DNA extraction from the blood cell samples was performed with the Qiagen DNeasy Blood Extraction Kit. Library prep was done by the immunoSEQ multiplex PCR assay. The multiplex PCR relied on a mix of 60 forward primers for TCR Vbeta segments and 13 reverse primers for TCR Jbeta segments. A multiplex PCR assay on genomic DNA amplified the CDR3 region of rearranged TCR beta genes. On the Illumina HiSeq System, the amplified TCR beta libraries were sequenced as 87-base-pair reads. The source study handled its data this way. A later analysis counted 75 million to 100 million unique TCR beta chains across the 650 to 700 repertoires, and approximately 11 million of these chains were shared by at least two donors. Raw reads were error-corrected and collapsed into unique sequences by a nearest-neighbor algorithm in which closely related sequences were merged to remove PCR and sequencing errors. Alignment of CDR3 sequences to IMGT reference sequences was used to assign V, D and J gene segments. Each retained sequence needed at least a six-nucleotide match to both a V gene segment and a J gene segment. A rearrangement counted as productive if the CDR3 had no stop codons and remained in frame with V and J, and every other rearrangement counted as non-productive. CDR3 was defined by IMGT convention, running from the second conserved V-encoded cysteine to the conserved J-encoded phenylalanine. The earlier analysis of about 500 of the donors excluded sequences that lacked an unambiguous match to a single V gene segment. In an earlier analysis of several hundred of the donors, V segments were called functional above 56.7% productive rearrangements and were called segregating when the between-donor standard deviation exceeded 5%. A statistical classification framework was built for diagnosing cytomegalovirus status from the catalog of TCR beta chain sequences. In a later analysis, V and J genes were assigned by comparing TCR nucleotide sequences against IMGT/GENE-DB human TR gene sequences. In a later analysis, CDR3 sequences and most-parsimonious VDJ recombination scenarios were assigned using the TCRdist pipeline. In a later analysis, each TCR beta chain was defined by its CDR3 amino acid sequence together with its V-gene family, and reads lacking a unique V-gene family were excluded. A later analysis removed 500 to 600 highly shared, low-generation-probability nucleotide sequences to deal with suspected cross-contamination and a sequencing artifact. A later analysis calculated a clonal expansion index for each public chain from normalized within-repertoire ranks of inferred template counts. A later analysis computed generation probabilities with a VDJ recombination model fitted to out-of-frame rearrangements, and checked the results against IGoR. In a later analysis, TCR-TCR, TCR-HLA and TCR-CMV co-occurrence was scored with hypergeometric tests, and a repertoire-size bias correction was applied to TCR pairs. A later analysis estimated false discovery rates by permuting HLA or CMV assignments 20 times. In a later analysis, co-occurring TCRs were grouped with DBSCAN, and TCRdist sequence similarity was added when clustering was performed within HLA-allele-positive subsets. Repertoires with fewer than 30,000 or more than 120,000 public chains, plus five repertoires with anomalous nucleotide sharing, were excluded from co-occurrence clustering. In its TCRdb copy, this immuneACCESS table keeps in-frame sequences only and misses some clones. Where compared with another copy, unresolved V genes explain less than half of these, and the others have no known cause. That table gives V, J and clone size, and the DNA gave D and trimming. The sample table lists 160,000 or so clones, approximately 85% of them with a count of one. Approximately 2.5% of the sample is held by the ten biggest clonotypes.

The CDR3 runs 12 amino acids, cysteine and phenylalanine included. Solely the CDR3 DNA is kept, with 36 bases framed from the first base. The germline V gene provides CDR1 MNHEY and CDR2 SVGAGI. V and J lose 4 bases and 5 bases, and a span of 9 bases separates them. Summary of the overall study and its limitations: In a later analysis, several top co-occurrence clusters were reported to appear linked to parvovirus B19, influenza, CMV and Epstein-Barr virus. In a later analysis, HLA-associated TCR beta chains were found to be more clonally expanded and to have lower generation probabilities than equally common non-associated chains. Most CMV-associated TCR beta chains appeared to be HLA-restricted in a later analysis, and the HLA associations seemed to be driven largely by CMV exposure. A further reported finding was that TCR beta sequences accurately predicted the HLA-A and HLA-B alleles for most subjects in the first cohort. Most TCR sequences were seen in very few donors, while some public TCRs were found in many individuals. According to a later analysis, TCR association rates differed among HLA loci, with DRB1 alleles showing the most associated TCRs and HLA-C alleles showing the fewest. The classifier was reported to diagnose cytomegalovirus status with high specificity and sensitivity in both the original and validation cohorts. The authors suggested that the approach could potentially be extended to other disease states and immunological phenotypes. The sequencing pipeline was judged likely to have produced a cluster of highly shared sequence variants as a technical artifact. Strong co-occurrence of HLA alleles, especially DR and DQ, made assigning TCR associations to individual alleles difficult. For the cohort, immune exposure information was limited to CMV serostatus. Because some donors lacked HLA typing at each locus, the association tests relied only on the typed subset. A few of the identified cytomegalovirus-associated TCR beta chains were confirmed in vitro to be specific for cytomegalovirus antigens. According to a later genetic analysis, donors in an Asian-associated ancestry cluster had fewer N-insertions in productive TCRs than the approximately 670-donor mean. This cohort had only TCR beta chains sequenced, and the lack of alpha or paired-chain data limited which features could be detected. A total of roughly 160 TCR beta chains were listed by the study as associated with cytomegalovirus. The 87-base-pair reads could not distinguish some IMGT-functional V segments, including TRBV6-2 and TRBV6-3, so those segments were excluded. Correlated functional status among segregating V segments might be attributable to linkage disequilibrium, but an unknown experimental factor could not be ruled out. A later analysis associated 17,000 or so TCR beta sequences with specific HLA alleles at a false discovery rate of 0.05. Because counts were too low, under 20 rarely observed V segments, including chromosome 9 orphons, were left out of the earlier analysis of 587 of the donors. In a later genetic analysis, a missense DCLRE1C variant was associated with V-gene and J-gene trimming of TCR beta chains, and the association was replicated in an independent cohort. In an earlier analysis of approximately 600 of the donors, most TCR beta V segments were observed in productive rearrangements about 87% or about 30% of the time, broadly matching IMGT annotations. Presence/absence analyses assumed roughly uniform sequencing depth across donors, an assumption that may not hold.

In regard to this clone: Its antigen is currently not known. The sample holds no much larger clone one base away, and base qualities are not on file.

The clonotype was recovered from a woman aged 18-30 years in good health and CMV-seronegative. The specimen sequenced was PBMCs. The sequence links TRBV6-5 to TRBJ2-7, and the D gene may be TRBD1, 6 bases matching. The nucleotide sequence reads TGTGCCAGCAGTTCGGACAGCCACGAGCAGTACTTC. It codes for CASSSDSHEQYF.